Shown below are 18 T cell receptor beta chains from a single sample sequenced in a study of T cells in Graves' hyperthyroidism and ophthalmopathy. RNA transcripts were the template for amplifying TCR beta CDR3 regions. The study used the HTBI primer set for a first-round RT-PCR of the TCR CDR3. TCRdb re-derived calls from the multiplex PCR reads in MiXCR, one entry per CDR3 protein. The sample has around 580,000 distinct CDR3 sequences; more than 45% are singletons. Sequencing input: peripheral blood or thyroid tissue (not recorded which). Source of these receptors: a woman under 30 with Graves' hyperthyroidism.

This clonotype appeared many times. The chain recombines TRBV12-3 or TRBV12-4 with TRBJ2-2; TRBD2 aligns across 9 bases. This CDR3 region has 16 residues. V shed 3 bases, J shed 4 bases, and the junction held 6 bases outside the gene matches. The CDR3 nucleotides are TGTGCCAGCAGTTTGAGCGGGAGGTCATTCACCGGGGAGCTGTTTTTT. Translating gives CASSLSGRSFTGELFF.

The CDR3 nucleotides are TGCAGCGTTAGACAGGGGCTCCGGGACACTGAAGCTTTCTTT. It translates to CSVRQGLRDTEAFF. This chain links TRBV29-1 with TRBJ1-1, with 8 bases that match TRBD1. The germline V gene has CDR1 SQVTM and CDR2 ANQGSEA. This CDR3 has 14 residues. Trimming at V came to 5 bases and at J to 3 bases, leaving 8 bases not matched to a gene. Variable domain in full (rest from reference TRBV29-1 and TRBJ1-1): SAVISQKPSRDICQRGTSLTIQCQVDSQVTMMFWYRQQPGQSLTLIATANQGSEATYESGFVIDKFPISRPNLTFSTLTVSNMSPEDSSIYLCSVRQGLRDTEAFFGQGTRLTVV.

This clonotype was recorded many times. This CDR3 is CASSHPGRKETQYF. For the CDR3, the DNA is TGTGCCAGCAGCCATCCCGGTCGTAAAGAGACCCAGTACTTC. The V call is TRBV7-8, the J call TRBJ2-5; D is undetermined. V dropped 5 bases and J dropped 3 bases, with 13 bases sitting between them. CDR3 length: 14 amino acids. CDR1 and CDR2 from the germline V gene are SGHVS and FQNEAQ.

Comment on this clonotype: Compared with germline, one end of the junction differs, possibly owing to a read error. The CDR3 loop reads CASSQGGGDEQYF. The CDR3 DNA follows: TGTGCCAGCAGTCAAGGCGGGGGGGACGAGCAGTACTTC. The gene calls are TRBV4-2 and TRBJ2-7, with 9 nucleotides matching TRBD2. Germline V CDR1 and CDR2: LGHNA, YNFKEQ. The CDR3 loop spans 13 amino acids.

The chain links TRBV29-1 to TRBJ1-6, with D unresolved. V was shortened by 8 bases and J by 1 base, with 12 bases between the two germline ends. The CDR3 runs 14 residues. From germline, CDR1 is SQVTM and CDR2 ANQGSEA. In DNA form, the CDR3 reads TGCAGCAGTTTAGACGGGTCCTATAATTCACCCCTCCACTTT. The encoded protein is CSSLDGSYNSPLHF.

There are many counts of this clonotype. V is TRBV24-1 and J is TRBJ1-4, with 8 bases that match TRBD1. CDR3 length: 14 residues. CDR1 is KGHDR and CDR2 is SFDVKD in the germline V gene. Trimming at V came to 7 bases and at J to 4 bases, leaving 4 bases not matched to a gene. CDR3 sequence reads: CATSQGAGNEKLFF. In DNA form, the CDR3 reads TGTGCCACCAGCCAGGGGGCGGGTAATGAAAAACTGTTTTTT.

This chain links TRBV6-5 with TRBJ2-7; unclear D gene. This CDR3 is 15 amino acids long. Germline values: CDR1 MNHEY, CDR2 SVGAGI. Trimming took 0 bases from V and 5 from J, leaving 14 bases between them. Written as DNA, the CDR3 is TGTGCCAGCAGTTACTCCCGAACAGTTACCCACGAGCAGTACTTC. It is translated as CASSYSRTVTHEQYF.

This clonotype was counted many times. V and J are TRBV6-6 and TRBJ1-1, with D unclear. CDR3 size: 15 residues. The ends were cut back, 1 base at V and 3 bases at J, with 12 bases in the middle. Germline assignment: CDR1 MNHNY and CDR2 SVGAGI (reference sequence). CDR3 DNA: TGTGCCAGCAGTTACTTGAGGGTAGAGGACACTGAAGCTTTCTTT. Protein: CASSYLRVEDTEAFF.

This clonotype appeared many times. This chain connects TRBV7-8 to TRBJ1-4; 8 positions agree with TRBD1. V shed 7 bases, J shed 5 bases, and the junction held 6 bases outside the gene matches. Germline V gene data show CDR1 as SGHVS and CDR2 as FQNEAQ. The CDR3 is made up of 14 amino acids. CDR3 protein: CASTPGTGNEKLFF. The DNA of the CDR3 is TGTGCCAGCACCCCGGGGACAGGAAATGAAAAACTGTTTTTT.

The V gene is TRBV9, the J gene TRBJ2-7; the match to TRBD1 covers 9 bases. V was pared by 4 bases and J by 7 bases, with 3 bases of the junction left unmatched. The CDR3 consists of 12 residues. Germline V CDR1 and CDR2: SGDLS, YYNGEE. CDR3 loop: CASSRGQGEQYF. CDR3 DNA sequence: TGTGCCAGCAGCCGAGGACAGGGGGAGCAGTACTTC.

The rearrangement uses TRBV29-1 and TRBJ2-5, with 8 bases aligning to TRBD1. This CDR3 has 13 amino acids. Unmatched junction bases numbered 9, after V lost 8 bases and J lost 4 bases. Germline V gene sequence: CDR1 SQVTM, CDR2 ANQGSEA. CDR3 sequence (DNA): TGCAGCATCCTGACAGGGGAAGCAGAGACCCAGTACTTC. Translation gives CSILTGEAETQYF. The whole variable domain, filled in from reference TRBV29-1 and TRBJ2-5, reads SAVISQKPSRDICQRGTSLTIQCQVDSQVTMMFWYRQQPGQSLTLIATANQGSEATYESGFVIDKFPISRPNLTFSTLTVSNMSPEDSSIYLCSILTGEAETQYFGPGTRLLVL.

V usage is TRBV9 and J usage is TRBJ1-4; D unclear. This CDR3 contains 22 residues. Germline CDR1 reads SGDLS; CDR2 reads YYNGEE. Trimming pared 4 bases from V and 8 bases from J, leaving 39 bases between. DNA for the CDR3: TGTGCCAGCAGCAAGGGCCCCCCGACGAGGGCAGGCCGGGAGAGGTTTCGGGAAAAACTGTTTTTT. Amino acids: CASSKGPPTRAGRERFREKLFF. Combining the CDR3 with reference TRBV9 and TRBJ1-4 gives the whole variable domain DSGVTQTPKHLITATGQRVTLRCSPRSGDLSVYWYQQSLDQGLQFLIQYYNGEERAKGNILERFSAQQFPDLHSELNLSSLELGDSALYFCASSKGPPTRAGRERFREKLFFGSGTQLSVL.

The genes are TRBV20-1 and TRBJ1-2, with TRBD1 as a possible D gene (5 bases). This CDR3 has 16 residues. Trimming left V 3 bases short and J 1 base short, with 18 bases between. Germline assignment: CDR1 DFQATT and CDR2 SNEGSKA (reference sequence). The CDR3 DNA sequence: TGCAGTGCTAGCCCAGCCCCGTTGGGGCTTAACTATGGCTACACCTTC. This codes for CSASPAPLGLNYGYTF.

The CDR3 loop is CATGLGVEQPQHF. The CDR3 coding sequence is TGTGCCACCGGTCTAGGGGTTGAGCAGCCCCAGCATTTT. The rearrangement links TRBV24-1 to TRBJ1-5, with a possible D match to TRBD1 (5 bases). The length of the CDR3 is 13 residues. V lost 9 bases and J lost 7, with 15 bases in between. The germline V gene encodes CDR1 KGHDR and CDR2 SFDVKD.

This clonotype was seen repeatedly, ten times or more. The chain joins TRBV2 to TRBJ1-4, with a possible D match to TRBD1 (5 bases). Looked up from germline, CDR1 is SNHLY and CDR2 is FYNNEI. The V and J ends lost 6 bases and 0 bases respectively, with 14 bases between them. The CDR3 extends over 16 amino acids. Here the CDR3 reads CASRPGHFATNEKLFF. CDR3 nucleotides: TGTGCCAGCAGGCCCGGACACTTCGCAACTAATGAAAAACTGTTTTTT.

This clonotype appeared many times. The V call is TRBV6-2 or TRBV6-3, the J call TRBJ1-4; 8 bases fit TRBD1. Trimming at V came to 0 bases and at J to 8 bases, leaving 2 bases not matched to a gene. The CDR3 loop spans 14 amino acids. Germline assignment: CDR1 MNHEY and CDR2 SVGEGT. CDR3 in DNA: TGTGCCAGCAGTTACTCCAGGGGGCGAGAAAAACTGTTTTTT. Its translation: CASSYSRGREKLFF.

The chain employs TRBV20-1 and TRBJ1-5; unclear D gene. Trimming removed 8 bases at V and 2 bases at J, with 13 bases between. The CDR3 loop spans 13 amino acids. Germline V gene sequence: CDR1 DFQATT, CDR2 SNEGSKA (reference sequence). The CDR3: CSPWALGNQPQHF. The DNA of the CDR3 is TGCAGTCCCTGGGCGCTTGGCAATCAGCCCCAGCATTTT.

The V and J genes are TRBV2 and TRBJ2-5, with 10 bases identical to TRBD2. The trim removed 6 bases at V and 2 bases at J, leaving 6 bases unmatched. Germline V lookup: CDR1 SNHLY, CDR2 FYNNEI. The CDR3 spans 15 residues. CDR3 nucleotide sequence: TGTGCCAGCAGGCTACTAGCGGGATGGCAAGAGACCCAGTACTTC. This gives the protein CASRLLAGWQETQYF. Complete variable domain (other parts from reference TRBV2 and TRBJ2-5): EPEVTQTPSHQVTQMGQEVILRCVPISNHLYFYWYRQILGQKVEFLVSFYNNEISEKSEIFDDQFSVERPDGSNFTLKIRSTKLEDSAMYFCASRLLAGWQETQYFGPGTRLLVL.